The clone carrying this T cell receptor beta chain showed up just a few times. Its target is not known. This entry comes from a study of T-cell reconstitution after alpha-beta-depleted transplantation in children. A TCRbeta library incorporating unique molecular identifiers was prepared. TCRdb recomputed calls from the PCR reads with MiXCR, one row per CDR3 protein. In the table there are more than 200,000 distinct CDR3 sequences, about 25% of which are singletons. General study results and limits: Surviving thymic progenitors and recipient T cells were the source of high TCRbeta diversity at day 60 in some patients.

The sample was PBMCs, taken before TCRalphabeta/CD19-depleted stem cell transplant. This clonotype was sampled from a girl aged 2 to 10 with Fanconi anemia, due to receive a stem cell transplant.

The CDR3 coding sequence is TGTGCCAGTAGTATCTCACGCACTGAAGCTTTCTTT. It encodes CASSISRTEAFF. The chain links TRBV19 to TRBJ1-1; D is unclear. The CDR3 spans 12 residues. V dropped 3 bases and J dropped 4 bases, with 6 bases sitting between them. From germline, CDR1 is LNHDA and CDR2 SQIVND (reference sequence).